Below are 4 T cell receptor beta chains sequenced from a single sample in a study of blood T cell repertoires in COVID-19. The method was immunoSEQ multiplex PCR; TCRdb's version includes in-frame clones alone and lacks a portion of them. The sample consists of around 50,000 clones, about 86% of them appearing once. The specimen sequenced was peripheral blood. These receptors were collected from a woman aged 60 to 75 with COVID-19, enrolled during active disease.

The chain employs TRBV2 and TRBJ2-2, with 7 bases lining up with TRBD2. The germline V gene encodes CDR1 SNHLY and CDR2 FYNNEI. V lost 4 bases, J lost 6 bases, and 5 bases stayed unmatched. The CDR3 covers 14 residues. This CDR3 is CASSASGGSGELFF. The CDR3 DNA reads as TGTGCCAGCAGTGCTAGCGGCGGGTCCGGGGAGCTGTTTTTT. Full variable domain (missing parts from reference TRBV2 and TRBJ2-2): EPEVTQTPSHQVTQMGQEVILRCVPISNHLYFYWYRQILGQKVEFLVSFYNNEISEKSEIFDDQFSVERPDGSNFTLKIRSTKLEDSAMYFCASSASGGSGELFFGEGSRLTVL.

The chain employs TRBV3-1 (or the pseudogene TRBV3-2) and TRBJ1-2; D is unclear. The CDR3 extends over 13 amino acids. The germline V and J ends were trimmed by 1 base and 8 bases, with 11 bases remaining between them. From germline, CDR1 is LGHDT and CDR2 YNNKEL (reference sequence). CDR3 protein: CASSQARNFGYTF. CDR3 DNA sequence: TGTGCCAGCAGCCAAGCCAGGAACTTCGGCTACACCTTC.

In DNA, the CDR3 is TGTGCCAGTTGCAGGGATGGAGGGGGCAATCAGCCCCAGCATTTT. Protein: CASCRDGGGNQPQHF. The J gene is TRBJ1-5, the V gene TRBV2; D might be TRBD1 (5 bases). The V end lost 9 bases, the J end lost 2 bases, and 17 bases lay between the germline ends. There are 15 residues in the CDR3. CDR1 SNHLY and CDR2 FYNNEI come from the germline V gene.

CDR3 nucleotides: TGTGCCAGCAGCCGTAATCCGGGGTCCGGGGAGCTGTTTTTT. Protein sequence: CASSRNPGSGELFF. The chain has TRBV3-1 (or the pseudogene TRBV3-2) and TRBJ2-2; D may be TRBD2 (5 bases). The germline V and J ends were trimmed by 4 bases and 6 bases, with 12 bases remaining between them. CDR1 is LGHDT, CDR2 YNNKEL, per germline (reference sequence). This CDR3 spans 14 amino acids.